The 20 T cell receptor beta chains in this list originate from one sample, sequenced in a study of response to subunit inactivated influenza vaccine (dated by TCRdb to 2016 to 2019). To prepare the library, RT-PCR was applied. The listed sequencing device is Illumina HiSeq 2500. TCRdb handled the public reads itself, with Q25 trimming in fastp and clone calling in MiXCR, and kept productive beta chains. Identical CDR3 protein sequences are pooled into one entry, listed with their most common genes and DNA. The sample records almost 600,000 distinct CDR3 sequences, approximately 14% of which are singletons. The leading ten clones occupy over 8.5% of the sample. Specimen: PBMCs from blood, collected 11 to 12 days after vaccination. The origin of the receptors is a man in his forties or fifties who received an inactivated influenza vaccine. Donor details come from another sample of the same person, matched by shared clones.

Many counts were recorded for this clonotype. V gene TRBV7-9 combines with J gene TRBJ2-7; D may be TRBD1 or TRBD2 (5 bases each). The CDR3 covers 14 residues. Trimming removed 1 base at V and 10 bases at J, with 17 bases between. CDR1 is SEHNR, CDR2 FQNEAQ, per germline (reference sequence). The CDR3 bases are TGTGCCAGCAGCTTAGAGTCGGGACCTGTCGGTCAGTACTTC. Translated, it gives CASSLESGPVGQYF.

This clonotype came up a few times. This sequence joins TRBV20-1 and TRBJ1-2; D unclear. Trimming left V 6 bases short and J 2 bases short, with 10 bases between. The CDR3 consists of 12 residues. Germline V gene lookup returns CDR1 DFQATT and CDR2 SNEGSKA (reference sequence). Here the CDR3 reads CSALQNNYGYTF. In DNA, the CDR3 is TGCAGTGCACTGCAGAACAACTATGGCTACACCTTC.

This clonotype was seen ten or more times. The CDR3 DNA sequence: TGCAGTGCTAGTAGGATCAGGGGGCACAGATTCGATCAGCCCCAGCATTTT. Protein product: CSASRIRGHRFDQPQHF. The V call is TRBV20-1, the J call TRBJ1-5, with 8 bases fitting TRBD1. CDR1 and CDR2 (germline): DFQATT, SNEGSKA (reference sequence). The junction had 15 bases not matched to a gene; V was cut back by 3 bases and J by 5 bases. The CDR3 covers 17 residues.

The chain carries TRBV3-1 and TRBJ2-1; possibly TRBD1 or TRBD2 for D (5 bases each). The CDR3 is 14 residues long. The V end lost 5 bases, the J end lost 5 bases, and 13 bases lay between the germline ends. The germline CDR1 and CDR2 sequences are LGHDT and YNNKEL (reference sequence). The CDR3 nucleotides read TGTGCCAGCAGCTTCCGGGACCCACACAATGAGCAGTTCTTC. This gives the protein CASSFRDPHNEQFF.

Details on this clonotype: A read error may produce the germline difference seen at one junction end. The chain joins TRBV5-1 to TRBJ1-3; D is unclear. CDR1 and CDR2 from the germline V gene are SGHRS and YFSETQ. The CDR3 has 13 residues. The CDR3: CASSIRAGNTKYF. The CDR3 DNA sequence: TGCGCCAGCAGCATCCGGGCTGGAAACACCAAATATTTT. Based on the CDR3 plus reference TRBV5-1 and TRBJ1-3, the full variable domain is KAGVTQTPRYLIKTRGQQVTLSCSPISGHRSVSWYQQTPGQGLQFLFEYFSETQRNKGNFPGRFSGRQFSNSRSEMNVSTLELGDSALYLCASSIRAGNTKYFGEGSWLTVV.

This clonotype showed up just a few times. The chain is built from TRBV20-1 and TRBJ1-5; weak D call: TRBD1 (5 bases). Germline V gene sequence: CDR1 DFQATT, CDR2 SNEGSKA (reference sequence). V was trimmed by 5 bases and J by 4 bases, leaving 15 bases between them. The CDR3 contains 14 residues. The CDR3 here is CSALRTGTNQPQHF. In DNA form, the CDR3 reads TGCAGTGCTCTACGCACAGGCACTAATCAGCCCCAGCATTTT.

This clonotype was observed at least ten times. The chain employs TRBV5-1 and TRBJ2-7, with a weak D call TRBD1 (6 bases). V shed 0 bases and J shed 2 bases, with 9 bases lying between them. The CDR3 is made up of 14 amino acids. Germline V gene lookup returns CDR1 SGHRS and CDR2 YFSETQ. Written as DNA, the CDR3 is TGCGCCAGCAGCTTGGGTGACAGGACCTACGAGCAGTACTTC. This codes for CASSLGDRTYEQYF. Based on the CDR3 plus reference TRBV5-1 and TRBJ2-7, the full variable domain is KAGVTQTPRYLIKTRGQQVTLSCSPISGHRSVSWYQQTPGQGLQFLFEYFSETQRNKGNFPGRFSGRQFSNSRSEMNVSTLELGDSALYLCASSLGDRTYEQYFGPGTRLTVT.

The chain uses TRBV5-4 and TRBJ1-1; D is ambiguous. V was clipped by 4 bases and J by 3 bases, with 19 bases between them. The CDR3 runs 16 residues. Germline assignment: CDR1 SGHNT and CDR2 YYREEE (reference sequence). CDR3 sequence: CASSPHPRAGDTEAFF. The DNA of the CDR3 is TGTGCCAGCAGCCCTCACCCGCGGGCAGGTGACACTGAAGCTTTCTTT.

This clonotype was observed a few times. This rearrangement joins TRBV15 to TRBJ2-1, with a possible D match to TRBD1 (5 bases). Germline V gene lookup returns CDR1 LNHNV and CDR2 YYDKDF (reference sequence). V shed 1 base and J shed 5 bases, with 9 bases lying between them. This CDR3 comprises 14 residues. The DNA of the CDR3 is TGTGCCACCAGCAGAGCGACAGAACACAATGAGCAGTTCTTC. This codes for CATSRATEHNEQFF.

The chain carries TRBV29-1 and TRBJ2-7; TRBD2 matches at 8 bases. Germline V gene sequence: CDR1 SQVTM, CDR2 ANQGSEA. The ends lost 5 bases at V and 5 bases at J; junction bases unmatched: 8. There are 13 residues in the CDR3. The CDR3: CSVREGVLHEQYF. CDR3 DNA sequence: TGCAGCGTTCGGGAGGGGGTACTCCACGAGCAGTACTTC.

The CDR3 DNA follows: TGCGCCAGCAGCCAGGTGACAGGGATCCATGGCTACACCTTC. This gives the protein CASSQVTGIHGYTF. The J gene is TRBJ1-2, the V gene TRBV4-3; TRBD1 matches 7 bases. The CDR3 extends over 14 amino acids. Germline-derived CDR1 and CDR2 are LGHNA and YSLEER. Trimming took 3 bases from V and 6 from J; bases not matched to a gene: 7.

The rearrangement links TRBV7-8 to TRBJ2-7; 7 bases agree with TRBD1. V lost 4 bases to trimming and J lost 2 bases; unmatched junction nucleotides: 5. Germline CDR1 is SGHVS and CDR2 is FQNEAQ. The length of the CDR3 is 14 residues. The CDR3 DNA follows: TGTGCCAGCAGCTCCCGGGACAGTACCTACGAGCAGTACTTC. Amino acids: CASSSRDSTYEQYF.

This clonotype was seen a handful of times. This chain joins TRBV18 and TRBJ2-6; D gene uncertain. With 3 bases removed from V and 1 base from J, the gap between germline ends came to 7 bases. The CDR3 runs 15 residues. Germline values: CDR1 KGHSH, CDR2 LQKENI. The CDR3 sequence: CASSPGFSGANVLTF. The CDR3 nucleotides read TGTGCCAGCTCACCGGGCTTTTCTGGGGCCAACGTCCTGACTTTC.

This chain joins TRBV28 and TRBJ2-1, with D perhaps matching TRBD1 (6 bases). Germline V gives CDR1 MDHEN, CDR2 SYDVKM. V was clipped by 6 bases and J by 5 bases, with 14 bases between them. The CDR3 runs 14 residues. The CDR3 reads CASRGQGPDNEQFF. For the CDR3, the DNA is TGTGCCAGCAGAGGCCAGGGGCCCGACAATGAGCAGTTCTTC.

This clonotype showed up just a few times. The CDR3 region is CASSPARRFSGELFF. The DNA for the CDR3 is TGCGCCAGCAGCCCCGCGCGCAGGTTCTCCGGGGAGCTGTTTTTT. V and J are TRBV5-1 and TRBJ2-2, with D hard to call. CDR1 is SGHRS, CDR2 YFSETQ, per germline. The CDR3 extends over 15 amino acids. The V end lost 4 bases, the J end lost 6 bases, and 16 bases lay between the germline ends.

V usage is TRBV5-6 and J usage is TRBJ2-3; TRBD2 aligns across 9 bases. The CDR3 has 16 residues. The germline V gene encodes CDR1 SGHDT and CDR2 YYEEEE. V shed 0 bases and J 5 bases; nucleotides not matched to a gene: 7. In DNA, the CDR3 is TGTGCCAGCAGCTTGGGCCACCTAGCGGGGTTAGATACGCAGTATTTT. Protein sequence: CASSLGHLAGLDTQYF.

This CDR3 is CSAKLQTYEQYF. The DNA of the CDR3 is TGCAGTGCAAAACTTCAAACTTACGAGCAGTACTTC. The V and J genes are TRBV20-1 and TRBJ2-7, with no clear D. The CDR3 runs to 12 residues. The V end was cut by 6 bases, the J end by 4 bases, with 13 bases between. Germline V gene lookup returns CDR1 DFQATT and CDR2 SNEGSKA (reference sequence).

The CDR3 DNA is TGCGCCAGCAGCCAAGATTGGGCGGCAGGGGCTGCCTACGAGCAGTACTTC. This sequence encodes CASSQDWAAGAAYEQYF. This chain links TRBV4-3 with TRBJ2-7; possibly TRBD1 for D (6 bases). The germline V and J ends were trimmed by 0 bases and 2 bases, with 17 bases remaining between them. Germline lookup yields CDR1 LGHNA and CDR2 YSLEER. This CDR3 is 17 amino acids long.

The rearrangement uses TRBV6-5 and TRBJ2-3, with 7 bases aligning to TRBD2. This CDR3 is 15 amino acids long. The J segment lost 1 base and the V segment lost 6 bases, leaving 7 bases of the junction unmatched. Germline CDR1 MNHEY, CDR2 SVGAGI. The CDR3 sequence: CASSYERGRTDTQYF. CDR3 DNA sequence: TGTGCCAGCAGCTATGAGCGGGGACGCACAGATACGCAGTATTTT.

V is TRBV10-3 and J is TRBJ2-5, with TRBD1 matching over 9 bases. Germline V gene lookup returns CDR1 ENHRY and CDR2 SYGVKD. Losses at the gene ends were 9 bases for V and 7 bases for J; bases not matched to a gene: 12. This CDR3 comprises 14 residues. The CDR3 loop reads CAIHAGTGTGTQYF. The CDR3 DNA is TGTGCCATTCACGCCGGGACAGGGACGGGGACCCAGTACTTC.